These 21 T cell receptor beta chains were all obtained from the same sample, sequenced in a study of blood T cell repertoires in COVID-19. Profiling relied on immunoSEQ multiplex PCR, and the TCRdb table lists in-frame clones only, not all of them. The profile covers 100,000 to 150,000 clones, with 85% to 90% appearing a single time and 6.6% taken by the ten largest. The sequencing input was peripheral blood. These receptors all come from a man aged 80 or over with active or convalescent COVID-19.

The chain is built from TRBV2 and TRBJ2-4, with D possibly TRBD1 on 5 matching bases. This CDR3 is 14 amino acids long. The V end lost 2 bases, the J end lost 0 bases, and 5 bases lay between the germline ends. CDR1 and CDR2 from the germline V gene are SNHLY and FYNNEI. This CDR3 reads CASSEQGAKNIQYF. DNA for the CDR3: TGTGCCAGCAGTGAACAGGGAGCCAAAAACATTCAGTACTTC.

The sample holds one count of this clone. In the same sample, other DNA sequences code for this CDR3. The rearrangement uses TRBV7-3 and TRBJ2-2; D gene ambiguous. CDR3 length: 14 amino acids. From germline, CDR1 is SGHTA and CDR2 FQGTGA. V lost 3 bases and J 3 bases, leaving 8 bases between the germline ends. CDR3: CASSFNRDTGELFF. Written as DNA, the CDR3 is TGTGCCAGCAGCTTTAACCGGGACACCGGGGAGCTGTTTTTT.

Written as DNA, the CDR3 is TGTGCCAGCAGCTCTAGACAGGGACCAAAATACAATGAGCAGTTCTTC. Translation gives CASSSRQGPKYNEQFF. The V and J genes are TRBV7-2 and TRBJ2-1; 7 nucleotides match TRBD1. The CDR3 spans 16 residues. V shed 4 bases and J 4 bases; nucleotides not matched to a gene: 10. The germline gives CDR1 SGHTA, CDR2 FQGNSA.

The chain employs TRBV5-4 and TRBJ2-1, with unresolved D. Looked up from germline, CDR1 is SGHNT and CDR2 is YYREEE (reference sequence). This CDR3 has 12 amino acids. V was shortened by 4 bases and J by 5 bases, with 7 bases between the two germline ends. The CDR3 DNA reads as TGTGCCAGCAGCCTCCCGGACAATGAGCAGTTCTTC. Translated: CASSLPDNEQFF.

The J gene is TRBJ2-3, the V gene TRBV13; 7 nucleotides line up with TRBD2. V shed 3 bases, J shed 2 bases, and the junction held 2 bases outside the gene matches. CDR1 is PRHDT, CDR2 FYEKMQ, per germline (reference sequence). This CDR3 contains 14 residues. The CDR3 sequence: CASSFLAVTDTQYF. CDR3 sequence (DNA): TGTGCCAGCAGCTTTCTAGCGGTCACAGATACGCAGTATTTT. Variable domain in full (rest from reference TRBV13 and TRBJ2-3): AAGVIQSPRHLIKEKRETATLKCYPIPRHDTVYWYQQGPGQDPQFLISFYEKMQSDKGSIPDRFSAQQFSDYHSELNMSSLELGDSALYFCASSFLAVTDTQYFGPGTRLTVL.

The gene calls are TRBV29-1 and TRBJ2-2; D perhaps matches TRBD2 (6 bases). The germline gives CDR1 SQVTM, CDR2 ANQGSEA. Deletions cut 6 bases from V and 5 bases from J, with 16 bases between. The CDR3 has 14 residues. The CDR3 protein is CSVTGVGRTGELFF. The DNA for the CDR3 is TGCAGCGTAACGGGTGTGGGGAGGACCGGGGAGCTGTTTTTT.

The chain couples TRBV6-2 or TRBV6-3 to TRBJ1-1; TRBD1 matches at 9 bases. The CDR3 runs 14 residues. The V segment lost 6 bases and the J segment 4 bases; nucleotides outside the gene matches: 6. The germline V gene has CDR1 MNHEY and CDR2 SVGEGT. CDR3 sequence reads: CASSRDRVRTEAFF. For the CDR3, the DNA is TGTGCCAGCAGCCGGGACAGGGTTCGCACTGAAGCTTTCTTT.

The chain carries TRBV4-1 and TRBJ1-5; 9 nucleotides line up with TRBD1. The CDR3 length is 17 residues. J gave up 6 bases and V 1 base, and 10 bases lay outside the gene matches. CDR1 and CDR2 (germline): MGHRA, YSYEKL. The CDR3 is CASSQVGGRDRVQPQHF. CDR3 DNA: TGCGCCAGCAGCCAAGTGGGAGGCCGGGACAGGGTTCAGCCCCAGCATTTT.

The chain combines TRBV29-1 with TRBJ1-1; 8 nucleotides line up with TRBD1. The CDR3 runs 14 residues. CDR1 is SQVTM and CDR2 is ANQGSEA in the germline V gene. The J segment lost 5 bases and the V segment lost 4 bases, leaving 9 bases of the junction unmatched. CDR3 DNA sequence: TGCAGCGTTGCGTCAGGGGGCGCGGTGACTGAAGCTTTCTTT. Protein: CSVASGGAVTEAFF.

The V and J genes are TRBV7-2 and TRBJ2-5, with 7 bases fitting TRBD2. CDR3 size: 15 residues. The germline V gene encodes CDR1 SGHTA and CDR2 FQGNSA. With V trimmed by 0 bases and J by 5 bases, 6 bases remained unmatched. Here the CDR3 reads CASSLAGGPGETQYF. CDR3 DNA: TGTGCCAGCAGCTTAGCGGGAGGGCCGGGGGAGACCCAGTACTTC.

This chain connects TRBV11-2 to TRBJ2-2; the D is unclear. V lost 2 bases, J lost 5 bases, and 12 bases lay in between. The CDR3 loop spans 15 amino acids. CDR1 and CDR2 from the germline V gene are SGHAT and FQNNGV. The CDR3 here is CASSLNSRFTGELFF. CDR3 nucleotide sequence: TGTGCCAGCAGCTTAAACTCTCGGTTTACCGGGGAGCTGTTTTTT.

The rearrangement uses TRBV11-2 and TRBJ1-4; TRBD1 agrees at 11 bases. Germline lookup yields CDR1 SGHAT and CDR2 FQNNGV. The V segment lost 3 bases and the J segment 7 bases; nucleotides outside the gene matches: 1. CDR3 size: 14 residues. CDR3 amino acids: CASSLGQGVEKLFF. The CDR3 DNA reads TGTGCCAGCAGCTTGGGACAGGGGGTTGAAAAACTGTTTTTT.

This clone appeared a single time. This chain joins TRBV11-3 and TRBJ2-3, with 7 bases that match TRBD2. V gave up 1 base and J gave up 6 bases; unmatched junction bases: 7. CDR1 is SGHNT, CDR2 YENEEA, per germline. This CDR3 has 15 residues. DNA for the CDR3: TGTGCCAGCAGCTTAGGGCCCCCACTAGCGGATACGCAGTATTTT. Protein: CASSLGPPLADTQYF.

The rearrangement links TRBV7-7 to TRBJ2-2; 8 bases agree with TRBD2. Germline CDR1 is SSHAT and CDR2 is FNYEAQ (reference sequence). With 5 bases clipped from V and 1 base from J, the junction kept 3 bases outside the gene matches. The CDR3 spans 15 residues. CDR3 in DNA: TGTGCCAGCAGCCTAACTAGCGGGAACACCGGGGAGCTGTTTTTT. It encodes CASSLTSGNTGELFF.

The CDR3 is CASSTGYRVDYEQYF. DNA for the CDR3: TGTGCCAGTAGTACGGGCTACAGGGTTGACTACGAGCAGTACTTC. The chain carries TRBV19 and TRBJ2-7; tentative D call: TRBD1 (6 bases). Trimming shortened V by 4 bases and J by 3 bases, and 16 bases separated the two germline ends. This CDR3 comprises 15 residues. CDR1 and CDR2 (germline): LNHDA, SQIVND (reference sequence).

This clone was observed a single time. This CDR3 reads CASSSSDYGYTF. CDR3 DNA sequence: TGTGCCAGCTCTTCCTCCGACTATGGCTACACCTTC. This chain links TRBV18 with TRBJ1-2; unclear D gene. The CDR3 runs 12 residues. V was shortened by 6 bases and J by 3 bases, with 8 bases between the two germline ends. Germline V gene lookup returns CDR1 KGHSH and CDR2 LQKENI. The variable domain in full, completed from reference TRBV18 and TRBJ1-2, reads NAGVMQNPRHLVRRRGQEARLRCSPMKGHSHVYWYRQLPEEGLKFMVYLQKENIIDESGMPKERFSAEFPKEGPSILRIQQVVRGDSAAYFCASSSSDYGYTFGSGTRLTVV.

The chain uses TRBV7-9 and TRBJ2-3; 10 bases align to TRBD2. The CDR3 spans 16 residues. Germline V gene lookup returns CDR1 SEHNR and CDR2 FQNEAQ (reference sequence). V was clipped by 2 bases and J by 7 bases; unmatched bases: 9. The CDR3 sequence: CASSLPLAGALYTQYF. As DNA, the CDR3 is TGTGCCAGCAGCTTACCCCTAGCGGGGGCTTTGTATACGCAGTATTTT. The complete variable domain, with remaining parts taken from reference TRBV7-9 and TRBJ2-3, reads DTGVSQNPRHKITKRGQNVTFRCDPISEHNRLYWYRQTLGQGPEFLTYFQNEAQLEKSRLLSDRFSAERPKGSFSTLEIQRTEQGDSAMYLCASSLPLAGALYTQYFGPGTRLTVL.

This clone showed up just a few times. In nucleotides, the CDR3 is TGTGCCAGCAGTTTTCCTTCGGACAGGGAAGATCGATTTTTTAACTATGGCTACACCTTC. Its protein is CASSFPSDREDRFFNYGYTF. The chain couples TRBV27 to TRBJ1-2, with 8 bases identical to TRBD1. Germline trimming cut 3 bases from V and 1 base from J; bases unmatched to any gene: 19. CDR3 size: 20 residues. Germline lookup yields CDR1 MNHEY and CDR2 SMNVEV (reference sequence).

V is TRBV4-2 and J is TRBJ1-4, with 9 bases lining up with TRBD1. V lost 0 bases, J lost 8 bases, and 7 bases stayed unmatched. The CDR3 spans 16 residues. Germline lookup yields CDR1 LGHNA and CDR2 YNFKEQ. Here the CDR3 reads CASSQDTGGALEKLFF. The CDR3 DNA follows: TGTGCCAGCAGCCAAGATACAGGGGGCGCCTTGGAAAAACTGTTTTTT.

This clone was counted a few times. The chain is built from TRBV18 and TRBJ1-1, with a tentative D call TRBD1 (5 bases). The germline V gene encodes CDR1 KGHSH and CDR2 LQKENI. V was cut by 4 bases and J by 3 bases, with 12 bases left in between. The length of the CDR3 is 14 residues. CDR3 amino acids: CASSLSTEHTEAFF. CDR3 nucleotides: TGTGCCAGCTCACTATCGACAGAGCACACTGAAGCTTTCTTT.

The rearrangement joins TRBV5-1 to TRBJ2-2, with 7 bases lining up with TRBD2. This CDR3 spans 16 amino acids. Per germline, CDR1 SGHRS and CDR2 YFSETQ. Trimming removed 4 bases from V and 1 base from J; junction bases left unmatched: 7. CDR3 sequence (DNA): TGCGCCAGCAGCCCCCTCTCTAGCGGGAACACCGGGGAGCTGTTTTTT. Translated: CASSPLSSGNTGELFF. Combining the CDR3 with reference TRBV5-1 and TRBJ2-2 gives the whole variable domain KAGVTQTPRYLIKTRGQQVTLSCSPISGHRSVSWYQQTPGQGLQFLFEYFSETQRNKGNFPGRFSGRQFSNSRSEMNVSTLELGDSALYLCASSPLSSGNTGELFFGEGSRLTVL.